This TCR beta chain stems from a study of response to subunit inactivated influenza vaccine. This clonotype was found many times. As yet, its antigen is unknown. At one boundary the junction diverges from the germline segment, which might be a read error. General study points: Authors suggested that a seasonal influenza vaccination recruits few new T cells each time.

TCRdb redid the calling of the RT-PCR reads with MiXCR, one entry per CDR3 protein. The profile covers 500,000 to 600,000 distinct CDR3 sequences, with approximately 10% appearing a single time and approximately 10% taken by the ten largest. In germline, CDR1 is KGHSH, CDR2 LQKENI. This CDR3 is 12 amino acids long. The sample was PBMCs from blood, taken on the day of vaccination. The genes are TRBV18 and TRBJ2-1; D unresolved. This clonotype was obtained from a man in his fifties or sixties who received an inactivated influenza vaccine. CDR3 in amino acids: CASSPTSNEQFF. The CDR3 coding sequence is TGCGCCAGCAGCCCCACATCCAATGAGCAGTTCTTC.